Following are 27 T cell receptor beta chains from one sample sequenced in a study of T cells after yellow fever vaccination. Via MiXCR, TCRdb re-called the 5' RACE reads, giving one row per CDR3 protein. The data show 400,000 to 450,000 distinct CDR3 sequences, roughly a sixth seen once. Sequenced here: PBMCs, sampled before the yellow fever booster vaccination. The receptors originated from a man in his late teens or twenties who received the YFV17D yellow fever vaccine.

The rearrangement uses TRBV7-9 and TRBJ2-5, with 8 positions matching TRBD1. This CDR3 has 15 residues. In germline, CDR1 is SEHNR, CDR2 FQNEAQ (reference sequence). J lost 3 bases, V lost 3 bases, and 6 bases had no gene match. CDR3 bases: TGTGCCAGCAGCTTTCCAGGACAGGGAGAAGAGACCCAGTACTTC. Protein sequence: CASSFPGQGEETQYF. Together with reference TRBV7-9 and TRBJ2-5, the CDR3 gives the full variable domain: DTGVSQNPRHKITKRGQNVTFRCDPISEHNRLYWYRQTLGQGPEFLTYFQNEAQLEKSRLLSDRFSAERPKGSFSTLEIQRTEQGDSAMYLCASSFPGQGEETQYFGPGTRLLVL.

This clonotype was seen a few times. The chain joins TRBV4-3 to TRBJ1-3; no clear D gene. The CDR3 is made up of 14 amino acids. Germline-derived CDR1 and CDR2 are LGHNA and YSLEER. The germline V and J ends were trimmed by 4 bases and 0 bases, with 7 bases remaining between them. CDR3 residues: CASSPSYSGNTIYF. In nucleotides, the CDR3 is TGCGCCAGCAGCCCGAGTTACTCTGGAAACACCATATATTTT.

This clonotype came up many times. The chain links TRBV6-1 to TRBJ2-7; 7 bases fit TRBD1. Germline values: CDR1 MNHNS, CDR2 SASEGT. V gave up 1 base and J gave up 0 bases; unmatched junction bases: 0. The CDR3 is 14 amino acids. The CDR3 is CASSEGDSSYEQYV. In nucleotides, the CDR3 is TGTGCCAGCAGTGAAGGGGACAGCTCCTACGAGCAGTACGTC.

This clonotype was seen just once. The V and J genes are TRBV6-2 or TRBV6-3 and TRBJ2-2; unclear D gene. Trimming stripped 8 bases from V and 5 bases from J, with 9 bases between. The CDR3 spans 12 residues. Germline V lookup: CDR1 MNHEY, CDR2 SVGEGT. In nucleotides, the CDR3 is TGTGCCAGCTATTTCGGAACCGGGGAGCTGTTTTTT. Its translation: CASYFGTGELFF.

This clonotype was counted a few times. V and J are TRBV18 and TRBJ2-3; D is possibly TRBD2 (6 bases). The CDR3 is 14 amino acids. CDR1 is KGHSH, CDR2 LQKENI, per germline. V shed 6 bases and J shed 4 bases, with 14 bases lying between them. Written as DNA, the CDR3 is TGTGCCAGCTCGCTAAACGGGGGTGCAGATACGCAGTATTTT. This translates into CASSLNGGADTQYF. The whole variable domain, filled in from reference TRBV18 and TRBJ2-3, reads NAGVMQNPRHLVRRRGQEARLRCSPMKGHSHVYWYRQLPEEGLKFMVYLQKENIIDESGMPKERFSAEFPKEGPSILRIQQVVRGDSAAYFCASSLNGGADTQYFGPGTRLTVL.

The V call is TRBV4-3, the J call TRBJ2-2; no definite D call. V lost 1 base to trimming and J lost 5 bases, with 8 bases between them. CDR3 length: 14 residues. Germline-derived CDR1 and CDR2 are LGHNA and YSLEER. The CDR3 region is CASSQAVSTGELFF. The CDR3 bases are TGCGCCAGCAGCCAAGCTGTTTCTACCGGGGAGCTGTTTTTT.

This clonotype was found many times. The chain is built from TRBV5-1 and TRBJ1-5; TRBD1 is a possible D gene (6 bases). The CDR3 length is 15 residues. Germline V CDR1 and CDR2: SGHRS, YFSETQ. The germline V and J ends were trimmed by 4 bases and 2 bases, with 13 bases remaining between them. The CDR3 spells CASSPGGGGNQPQHF. The DNA for the CDR3 is TGCGCCAGCAGCCCAGGAGGGGGAGGCAATCAGCCCCAGCATTTT.

The J gene is TRBJ1-1, the V gene TRBV10-3, with a weak D call TRBD1 (5 bases). V shed 6 bases and J shed 5 bases, with 16 bases lying between them. The CDR3 consists of 14 residues. Germline assignment: CDR1 ENHRY and CDR2 SYGVKD. The CDR3 nucleotides are TGTGCCATCAGCGGTGGTGAGGGGTGGACTGAAGCTTTCTTT. Protein product: CAISGGEGWTEAFF.

The rearrangement links TRBV27 to TRBJ2-7, with 10 bases fitting TRBD2. Germline V gene data show CDR1 as MNHEY and CDR2 as SMNVEV (reference sequence). The length of the CDR3 is 15 residues. Unmatched junction bases numbered 9, after V lost 8 bases and J lost 2 bases. The CDR3: CASERSSGGTYEQYF. The CDR3 DNA follows: TGTGCCAGCGAAAGATCTAGCGGGGGAACCTACGAGCAGTACTTC.

The gene calls are TRBV28 and TRBJ2-3; possible D gene TRBD1, 6 bases. The CDR3 is 16 amino acids. Germline CDR1 is MDHEN and CDR2 is SYDVKM. The V end lost 4 bases, the J end lost 3 bases, and 17 bases lay between the germline ends. The DNA of the CDR3 is TGTGCCAGCAGTTCCCCGGACAGACCCGGGACAGATACGCAGTATTTT. Translated, it gives CASSSPDRPGTDTQYF.

The chain employs TRBV29-1 and TRBJ1-5; D unresolved. V lost 4 bases, J lost 0 bases, and 7 bases lay in between. The germline V gene has CDR1 SQVTM and CDR2 ANQGSEA. The CDR3 is 13 amino acids. The CDR3 DNA follows: TGCAGCGTTGCGAGAGATAGCAATCAGCCCCAGCATTTT. It translates to CSVARDSNQPQHF.

The chain couples TRBV7-2 to TRBJ2-5; D call uncertain. Germline V CDR1 and CDR2: SGHTA, FQGNSA. V dropped 2 bases and J dropped 3 bases, with 7 bases sitting between them. This CDR3 is 13 amino acids long. In nucleotides, the CDR3 is TGTGCCAGCAGCTTAAGTTGGGAAGAGACCCAGTACTTC. This gives the protein CASSLSWEETQYF.

The chain joins TRBV5-1 to TRBJ1-1, with D unclear. The CDR3 extends over 16 amino acids. Between the trimmed V and J ends, which lost 0 bases and 0 bases, there was a span of 12 bases. CDR1 and CDR2 (germline): SGHRS, YFSETQ. CDR3 sequence reads: CASSLGWGGLNTEAFF. CDR3 nucleotide sequence: TGCGCCAGCAGCTTGGGATGGGGAGGGTTGAACACTGAAGCTTTCTTT.

The chain recombines TRBV7-9 with TRBJ2-3; weak D call: TRBD2 (7 bases). The CDR3 consists of 16 residues. Germline values: CDR1 SEHNR, CDR2 FQNEAQ (reference sequence). The germline V and J ends were trimmed by 8 bases and 4 bases, with 22 bases remaining between them. The CDR3 region has the DNA TGTGCCAGCTACCCGGCGGGGGCGGGTCAGGCAGATACGCAGTATTTT. It specifies CASYPAGAGQADTQYF.

The genes are TRBV15 and TRBJ2-7, with TRBD2 as a possible D gene (6 bases). With 1 base removed from V and 3 bases from J, the gap between germline ends came to 10 bases. CDR1 and CDR2 (germline): LNHNV, YYDKDF (reference sequence). The CDR3 sequence is 14 residues long. CDR3 coding DNA: TGTGCCACCAGCAGAGCCCCCGGGGGCTACGAGCAGTACGTC. Amino acids: CATSRAPGGYEQYV.

The chain carries TRBV5-1 and TRBJ1-1; D is possibly TRBD1 (5 bases). The germline CDR1 and CDR2 sequences are SGHRS and YFSETQ. The CDR3 is made up of 13 amino acids. The V end was cut by 3 bases, the J end by 8 bases, with 14 bases between. The CDR3: CASSWTGTEEAFF. CDR3 nucleotide sequence: TGCGCCAGCAGCTGGACCGGGACGGAAGAAGCTTTCTTT. Combining the CDR3 with reference TRBV5-1 and TRBJ1-1 gives the whole variable domain KAGVTQTPRYLIKTRGQQVTLSCSPISGHRSVSWYQQTPGQGLQFLFEYFSETQRNKGNFPGRFSGRQFSNSRSEMNVSTLELGDSALYLCASSWTGTEEAFFGQGTRLTVV.

This clonotype was counted many times. V usage is TRBV20-1 and J usage is TRBJ1-4, with TRBD1 identical over 7 bases. The germline V gene has CDR1 DFQATT and CDR2 SNEGSKA (reference sequence). CDR3 length equals 14 residues. J lost 0 bases, V lost 6 bases, and 4 bases had no gene match. The CDR3 bases are TGCAGTGCCGGGACAGCGGCAACTAATGAAAAACTGTTTTTT. It encodes CSAGTAATNEKLFF.

The J gene is TRBJ1-1, the V gene TRBV4-2, with 8 bases that match TRBD1. V gave up 0 bases and J gave up 1 base; unmatched junction bases: 4. This CDR3 spans 16 amino acids. The germline V gene encodes CDR1 LGHNA and CDR2 YNFKEQ. Here the CDR3 reads CASSQEDGTGNTEAFF. The CDR3, as DNA: TGTGCCAGCAGCCAAGAGGACGGGACAGGGAACACTGAAGCTTTCTTT.

This chain uses TRBV7-2 with TRBJ2-5, with 11 bases identical to TRBD2. Losses at the gene ends were 5 bases for V and 1 base for J; bases not matched to a gene: 12. Germline V gene sequence: CDR1 SGHTA, CDR2 FQGNSA. The CDR3 spans 18 residues. The DNA for the CDR3 is TGTGCCAGCAGCCCCATCCCGGGACTAGCGGCTTCCCAAGAGACCCAGTACTTC. This encodes CASSPIPGLAASQETQYF.

This sequence joins TRBV5-1 and TRBJ2-2; weak D call: TRBD2 (7 bases). Trimming removed 1 base from V and 3 bases from J, with 13 bases in between. The germline V gene encodes CDR1 SGHRS and CDR2 YFSETQ. CDR3 length: 16 residues. The CDR3 DNA sequence: TGCGCCAGCAGCTTGCTTGGCGGGGGCCACACCGGGGAGCTGTTTTTT. Amino acid sequence: CASSLLGGGHTGELFF. Full variable domain (remainder filled in from reference TRBV5-1 and TRBJ2-2): KAGVTQTPRYLIKTRGQQVTLSCSPISGHRSVSWYQQTPGQGLQFLFEYFSETQRNKGNFPGRFSGRQFSNSRSEMNVSTLELGDSALYLCASSLLGGGHTGELFFGEGSRLTVL.

This clonotype was recorded at least ten times. The chain recombines TRBV20-1 with TRBJ2-1; 11 nucleotides agree with TRBD2. There are 15 residues in the CDR3. The germline V gene encodes CDR1 DFQATT and CDR2 SNEGSKA (reference sequence). Trimming at V came to 6 bases and at J to 6 bases, leaving 10 bases not matched to a gene. For the CDR3, the DNA is TGCAGTGCCCCCCTGGTAGCGGGGGGGTCCAATGAGCAGTTCTTC. This gives the protein CSAPLVAGGSNEQFF.

This CDR3 reads CASLGQNTGELFF. The DNA of the CDR3 is TGTGCCAGCCTGGGACAGAACACCGGGGAGCTGTTTTTT. The chain recombines TRBV6-5 with TRBJ2-2, with D possibly TRBD1 on 6 matching bases. Germline V gives CDR1 MNHEY, CDR2 SVGAGI. V lost 8 bases and J lost 1, with 8 bases in between. CDR3 size: 13 residues.

The V call is TRBV7-6, the J call TRBJ1-1; no definite D call. CDR1 SGHVS and CDR2 FNYEAQ come from the germline V gene. CDR3 length equals 14 residues. The V end was cut by 1 base, the J end by 10 bases, with 16 bases between. In nucleotides, the CDR3 is TGTGCCAGCAGCTTAGAACGGGATAGATTACCAGCTTTCTTT. Amino acid sequence: CASSLERDRLPAFF.

The chain recombines TRBV6-2 or TRBV6-3 with TRBJ1-5; no reliable D call. V was shortened by 4 bases and J by 12 bases, with 10 bases between the two germline ends. The CDR3 length is 11 residues. Germline CDR1 and CDR2: MNHEY and SVGEGT. The CDR3 sequence: CASSSPGLQHF. The CDR3, as DNA: TGTGCCAGCAGTTCGCCTGGGCTCCAGCATTTT.

The chain links TRBV7-9 to TRBJ2-3; D call uncertain. This CDR3 contains 14 residues. V was shortened by 5 bases and J by 9 bases, with 18 bases between the two germline ends. Germline V gene sequence: CDR1 SEHNR, CDR2 FQNEAQ (reference sequence). This CDR3 reads CASSAPNPLVTQYF. Written as DNA, the CDR3 is TGTGCCAGCAGCGCCCCGAACCCACTCGTCACGCAGTATTTT.

The chain recombines TRBV7-2 with TRBJ2-6; 7 bases line up with TRBD1. J was trimmed by 4 bases and V by 5 bases; bases with no gene match: 8. The CDR3 totals 16 residues. The germline gives CDR1 SGHTA, CDR2 FQGNSA. The CDR3 coding sequence is TGTGCCAGCAGCCCCCGACAGGGCGCCGGGGCCAACGTCCTGACTTTC. Its translation is CASSPRQGAGANVLTF.

The chain combines TRBV27 with TRBJ2-1; 16 nucleotides agree with TRBD2. The V gene end was trimmed by 5 bases and the J gene end by 5 bases; junction bases not matched to a gene: 12. CDR3 length: 19 residues. Per germline, CDR1 MNHEY and CDR2 SMNVEV (reference sequence). CDR3 coding DNA: TGTGCCAGCAGTCCTCTGGGACTAGCGGGGGGGATACAGGACAATGAGCAGTTCTTC. Its translation: CASSPLGLAGGIQDNEQFF.